What follows describes a single T cell receptor (beta chain). Its antigen is currently unknown. This entry belongs to a study of shared clonotypes between healthy human individuals. Study summary: Every donor yielded three CD4 naive, three CD4 memory, two CD8 naive and one CD8 memory plate. Broader study findings: The authors expected sequencing depth to affect clonotype sharing among donors. Larger estimated richness was generally recorded for naive subsets relative to memory subsets.

From germline, CDR1 is SGHTA and CDR2 FQGTGA. The ends lost 5 bases at V and 5 bases at J; junction bases unmatched: 6. The CDR3 length is 15 residues. At deep level, the assay was performed. Profiled with immunoSEQ multiplex PCR; TCRdb holds only in-frame clones, not every one. The sample records 2 million to 2.5 million clones, around 92% being singletons. Material for sequencing was naive CD4+ T cells from PBMCs. Subset: CD45RA+ positively selected. The chain has TRBV7-3 and TRBJ2-3; 11 nucleotides agree with TRBD2. This clonotype was obtained from a man younger than 35 in good health. Some clones in this sample may be carry-over from other donors' samples. The DNA of the CDR3 is TGTGCCAGCAGCGCACTAGCGGGAGCGGGAGATACGCAGTATTTT. Translating it yields CASSALAGAGDTQYF.